This T cell receptor beta chain originates from a study of PD-1 blockade in classical Hodgkin lymphoma. Patients all relapsed after autologous stem cell transplantation, and there was variation in brentuximab vedotin exposure. When best responses were assessed, they were complete response, partial response or progressive disease. The CDR3 runs 15 residues. The junction had 6 bases not matched to a gene; V was cut back by 4 bases and J by 4 bases. About this clone itself: As yet, its antigen is unknown.

Overall study findings and caveats: Underlying causes for the observed repertoire differences were not defined, possibly disease activity or prior therapy. Relapsed/refractory patients reportedly had the lowest baseline TCR diversity, below newly diagnosed patients, who were below healthy donors.

Sequencing used immunoSEQ multiplex PCR; TCRdb keeps in-frame clones, though not all of them. Among about 30,000 clones listed, roughly 70% were seen once. The receptor comes from a human donor with classical Hodgkin lymphoma. The sample consisted of peripheral blood mononuclear cells (PBMCs), taken before the second cycle of nivolumab. The chain links TRBV23-1 to TRBJ2-2; 7 bases map to TRBD1. TRBV23-1 belongs to the ORF category, with a function that is uncertain. DNA for the CDR3: TGCGCCAGCAGTCTAGCGACAGGGCGCACCGGGGAGCTGTTTTTT. Protein product: CASSLATGRTGELFF.